This T cell receptor (beta chain) is from a study of neurological immune-mediated disorders. V shed 1 base and J shed 9 bases, with 4 bases lying between them. The CDR3 consists of 11 residues. The study built sorted libraries from 1 million CD4+ or CD8+ T cells. MiXCR was run by TCRdb on the 5' RACE reads, yielding one entry per CDR3 protein. The data hold 55,000 or so distinct CDR3 sequences, with about 4% observed a single time. This clonotype is judged medium-sized. Its target is unknown. Overall study findings and caveats: The multiple sclerosis repertoire cluster had no association with any clinical or MRI feature.

The V call is TRBV12-3 or TRBV12-4, the J call TRBJ1-3; the D is unclear. Input material: CD4+ T cells from blood. The source of this sequence is a woman aged 40 to 49 with multiple sclerosis. CDR3 nucleotides: TGTGCCAGCAGTTTAGGGCCCACCATATATTTT. As protein: CASSLGPTIYF.